This T cell receptor (beta chain) was sequenced for a study of beta chain features in type 1 diabetes. Across the study: Patients did not differ from healthy donors in age, gender or cell yield.

In its sample, this clone was seen a few times. V was clipped by 3 bases and J by 7 bases, with 24 bases between them. The length of the CDR3 is 17 residues. CDR1 and CDR2 (germline): MDHEN, SYDVKM. Expressed TCRB transcripts got sequenced, as all isolated RNA was reverse transcribed. Only in-frame clones appear in the TCRdb table, and some are missing; sequencing was by immunoSEQ multiplex PCR. Here the sample spans around 160,000 clones, 48% being singletons. Material for sequencing was Tregs from blood. The sequence was collected from a man between 18 and 35 years old in good health. This chain connects TRBV28 to TRBJ2-5; possible D gene TRBD2, 6 bases. For the CDR3, the DNA is TGTGCCAGCAGTTTTATGGGAGGCGAAGAGGCTGTCGGGACCCAGTACTTC. Translation gives CASSFMGGEEAVGTQYF.